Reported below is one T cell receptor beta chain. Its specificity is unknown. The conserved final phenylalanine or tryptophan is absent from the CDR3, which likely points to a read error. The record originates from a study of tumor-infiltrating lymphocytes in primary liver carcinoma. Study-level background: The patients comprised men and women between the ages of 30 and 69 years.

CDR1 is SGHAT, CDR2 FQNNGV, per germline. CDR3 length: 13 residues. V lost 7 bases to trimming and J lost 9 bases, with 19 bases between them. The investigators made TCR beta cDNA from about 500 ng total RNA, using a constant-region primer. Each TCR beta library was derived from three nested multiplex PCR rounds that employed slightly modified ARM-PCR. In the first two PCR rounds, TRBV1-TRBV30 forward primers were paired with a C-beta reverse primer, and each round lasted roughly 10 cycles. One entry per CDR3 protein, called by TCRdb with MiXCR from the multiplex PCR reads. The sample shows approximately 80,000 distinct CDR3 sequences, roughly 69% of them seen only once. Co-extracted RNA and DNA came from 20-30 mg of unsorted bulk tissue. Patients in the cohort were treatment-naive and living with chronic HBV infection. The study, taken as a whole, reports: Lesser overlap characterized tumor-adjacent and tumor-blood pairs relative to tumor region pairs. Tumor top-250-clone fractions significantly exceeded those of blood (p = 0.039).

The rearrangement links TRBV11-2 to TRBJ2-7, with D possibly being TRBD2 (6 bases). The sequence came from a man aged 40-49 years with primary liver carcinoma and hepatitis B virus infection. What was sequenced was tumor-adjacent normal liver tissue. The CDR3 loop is CASNFGGASVQYL. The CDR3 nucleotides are TGTGCCAGCAACTTCGGAGGGGCTAGCGTGCAGTACCTC.